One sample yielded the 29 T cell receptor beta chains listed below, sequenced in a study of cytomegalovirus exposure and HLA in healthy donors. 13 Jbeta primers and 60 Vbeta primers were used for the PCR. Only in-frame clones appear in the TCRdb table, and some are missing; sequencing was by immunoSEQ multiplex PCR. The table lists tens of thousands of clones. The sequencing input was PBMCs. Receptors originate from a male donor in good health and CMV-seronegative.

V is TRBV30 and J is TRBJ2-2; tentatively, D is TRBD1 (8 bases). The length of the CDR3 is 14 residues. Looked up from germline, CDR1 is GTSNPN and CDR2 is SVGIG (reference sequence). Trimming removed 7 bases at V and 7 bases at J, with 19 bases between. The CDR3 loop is CAYDRGGEGGELFF. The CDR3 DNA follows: TGTGCCTACGACAGGGGAGGGGAAGGCGGGGAGCTGTTTTTT. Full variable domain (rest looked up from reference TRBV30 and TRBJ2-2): SQTIHQWPATLVQPVGSPLSLECTVEGTSNPNLYWYRQAAGRGLQLLFYSVGIGQISSEVPQNLSASRPQDRQFILSSKKLLLSDSGFYLCAYDRGGEGGELFFGEGSRLTVL.

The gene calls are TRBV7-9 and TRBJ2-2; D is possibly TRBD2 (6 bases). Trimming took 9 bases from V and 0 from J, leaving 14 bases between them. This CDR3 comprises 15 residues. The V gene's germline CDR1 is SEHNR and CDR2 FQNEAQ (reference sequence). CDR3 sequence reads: CASLEGGTNTGELFF. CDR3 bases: TGTGCCAGTCTCGAGGGCGGGACGAACACCGGGGAGCTGTTTTTT.

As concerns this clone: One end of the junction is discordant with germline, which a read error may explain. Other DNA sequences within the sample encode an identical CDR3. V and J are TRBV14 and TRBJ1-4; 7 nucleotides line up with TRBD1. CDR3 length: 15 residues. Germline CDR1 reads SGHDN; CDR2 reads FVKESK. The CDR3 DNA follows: TGCGCCAGCAGCCAAGTAAAGGGGGCGGGAGAAAAACTGTTTTTT. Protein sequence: CASSQVKGAGEKLFF.

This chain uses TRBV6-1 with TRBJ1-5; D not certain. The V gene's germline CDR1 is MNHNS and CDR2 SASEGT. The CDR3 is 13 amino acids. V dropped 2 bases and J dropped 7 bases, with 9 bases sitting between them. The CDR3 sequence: CASSEQTWQPQHF. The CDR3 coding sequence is TGTGCCAGCAGTGAACAGACTTGGCAGCCCCAGCATTTT.

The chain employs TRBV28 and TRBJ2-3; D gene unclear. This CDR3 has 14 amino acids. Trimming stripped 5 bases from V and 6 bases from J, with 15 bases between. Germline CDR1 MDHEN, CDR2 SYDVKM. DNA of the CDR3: TGTGCCAGCAGTACGCAGACGCCCAGGGATACGCAGTATTTT. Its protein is CASSTQTPRDTQYF.

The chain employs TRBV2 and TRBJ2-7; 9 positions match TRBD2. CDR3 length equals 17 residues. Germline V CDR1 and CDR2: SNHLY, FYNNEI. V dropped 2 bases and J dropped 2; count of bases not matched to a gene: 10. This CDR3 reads CASSESSGTSYPYEQYF. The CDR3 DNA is TGTGCCAGCAGTGAATCTAGCGGGACCTCTTACCCCTACGAGCAGTACTTC.

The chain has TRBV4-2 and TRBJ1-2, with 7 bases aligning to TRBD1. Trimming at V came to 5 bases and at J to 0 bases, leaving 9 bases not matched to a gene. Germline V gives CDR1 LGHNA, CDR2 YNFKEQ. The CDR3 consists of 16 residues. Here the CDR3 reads CASSSPDRPANYGYTF. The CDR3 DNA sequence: TGTGCCAGCAGCTCGCCGGACAGGCCCGCTAACTATGGCTACACCTTC.

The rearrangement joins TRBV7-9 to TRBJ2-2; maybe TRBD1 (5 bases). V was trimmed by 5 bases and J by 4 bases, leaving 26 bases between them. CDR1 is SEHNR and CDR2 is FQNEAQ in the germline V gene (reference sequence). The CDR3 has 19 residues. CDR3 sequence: CASSLLFRTPEKITGELFF. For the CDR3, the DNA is TGTGCCAGCAGCCTCCTTTTCCGGACACCTGAGAAAATCACCGGGGAGCTGTTTTTT. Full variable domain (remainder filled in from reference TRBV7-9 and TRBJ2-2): DTGVSQNPRHKITKRGQNVTFRCDPISEHNRLYWYRQTLGQGPEFLTYFQNEAQLEKSRLLSDRFSAERPKGSFSTLEIQRTEQGDSAMYLCASSLLFRTPEKITGELFFGEGSRLTVL.

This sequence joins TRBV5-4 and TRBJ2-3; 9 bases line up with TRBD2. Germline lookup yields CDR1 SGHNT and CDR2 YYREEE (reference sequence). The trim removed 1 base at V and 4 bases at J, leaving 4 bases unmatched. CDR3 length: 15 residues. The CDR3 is CASSLSSGNSDTQYF. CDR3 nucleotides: TGTGCCAGCAGCTTGTCTAGCGGGAACTCAGATACGCAGTATTTT.

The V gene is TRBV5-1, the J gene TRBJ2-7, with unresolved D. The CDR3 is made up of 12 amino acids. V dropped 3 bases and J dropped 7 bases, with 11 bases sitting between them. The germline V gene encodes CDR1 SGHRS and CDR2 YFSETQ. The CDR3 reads CASSWSTGEQYF. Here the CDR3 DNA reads TGCGCCAGCAGCTGGTCGACTGGAGAGCAGTACTTC.

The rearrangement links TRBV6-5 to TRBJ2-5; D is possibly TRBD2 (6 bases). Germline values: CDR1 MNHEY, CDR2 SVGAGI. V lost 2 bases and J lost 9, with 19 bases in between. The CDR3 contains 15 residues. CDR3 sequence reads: CASSYNSGPKRAQYF. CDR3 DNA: TGTGCCAGCAGTTACAATAGCGGACCCAAGAGGGCCCAGTACTTC.

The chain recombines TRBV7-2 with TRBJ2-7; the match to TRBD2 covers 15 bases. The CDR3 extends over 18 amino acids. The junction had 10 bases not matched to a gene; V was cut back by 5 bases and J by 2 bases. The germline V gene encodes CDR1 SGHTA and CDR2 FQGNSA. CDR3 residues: CASSLWTSGRAGAYEQYF. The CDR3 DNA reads TGTGCCAGCAGCCTATGGACTAGCGGGAGGGCCGGGGCCTACGAGCAGTACTTC.

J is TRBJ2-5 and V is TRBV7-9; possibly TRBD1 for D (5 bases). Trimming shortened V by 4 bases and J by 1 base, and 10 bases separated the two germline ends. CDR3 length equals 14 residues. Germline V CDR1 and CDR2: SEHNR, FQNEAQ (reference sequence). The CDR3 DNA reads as TGTGCCAGCAGCTCCCGACAGAGCCAAGAGACCCAGTACTTC. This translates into CASSSRQSQETQYF.

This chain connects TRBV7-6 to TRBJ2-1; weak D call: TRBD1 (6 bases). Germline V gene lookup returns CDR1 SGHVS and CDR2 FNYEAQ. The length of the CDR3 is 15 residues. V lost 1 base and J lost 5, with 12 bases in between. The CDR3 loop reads CASSLVSRGDNEQFF. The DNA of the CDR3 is TGTGCCAGCAGCTTAGTCTCCAGGGGTGACAATGAGCAGTTCTTC.

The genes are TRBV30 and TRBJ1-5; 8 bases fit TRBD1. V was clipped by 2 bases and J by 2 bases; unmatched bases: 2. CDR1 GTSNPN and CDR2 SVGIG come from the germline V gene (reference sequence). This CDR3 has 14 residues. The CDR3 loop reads CAWSYRGGNQPQHF. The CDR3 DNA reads TGTGCCTGGAGTTACAGGGGGGGCAATCAGCCCCAGCATTTT.

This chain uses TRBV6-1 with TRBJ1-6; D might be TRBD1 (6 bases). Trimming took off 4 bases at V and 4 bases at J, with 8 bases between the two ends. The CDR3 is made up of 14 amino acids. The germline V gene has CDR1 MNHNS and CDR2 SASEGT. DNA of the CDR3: TGTGCCAGCAGTGGGGGGCTTTATAATTCACCCCTCCACTTT. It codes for CASSGGLYNSPLHF.

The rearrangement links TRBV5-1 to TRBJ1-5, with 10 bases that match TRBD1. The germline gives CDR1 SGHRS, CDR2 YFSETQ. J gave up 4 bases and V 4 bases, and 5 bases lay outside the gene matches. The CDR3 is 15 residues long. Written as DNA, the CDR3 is TGCGCCAGCAGCGCTTGGACAGGGGGGAATCAGCCCCAGCATTTT. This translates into CASSAWTGGNQPQHF.

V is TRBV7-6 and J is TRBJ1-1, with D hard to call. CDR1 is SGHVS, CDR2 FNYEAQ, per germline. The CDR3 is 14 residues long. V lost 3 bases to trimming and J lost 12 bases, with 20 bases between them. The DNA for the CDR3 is TGTGCCAGCAGCTTTCTGGGAGGGAAAGAAGACACTTTCTTT. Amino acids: CASSFLGGKEDTFF. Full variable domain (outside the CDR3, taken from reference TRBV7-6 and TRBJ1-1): GAGVSQSPRYKVTKRGQDVALRCDPISGHVSLYWYRQALGQGPEFLTYFNYEAQQDKSGLPNDRFSAERPEGSISTLTIQRTEQRDSAMYRCASSFLGGKEDTFFGQGTRLTVV.

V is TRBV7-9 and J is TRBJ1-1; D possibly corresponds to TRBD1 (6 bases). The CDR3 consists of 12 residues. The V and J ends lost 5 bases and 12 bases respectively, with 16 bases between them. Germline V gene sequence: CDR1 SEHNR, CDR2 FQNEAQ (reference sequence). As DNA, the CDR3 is TGTGCCAGCAGCCGGGACACCCGGAAACCTTTCTTT. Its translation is CASSRDTRKPFF.

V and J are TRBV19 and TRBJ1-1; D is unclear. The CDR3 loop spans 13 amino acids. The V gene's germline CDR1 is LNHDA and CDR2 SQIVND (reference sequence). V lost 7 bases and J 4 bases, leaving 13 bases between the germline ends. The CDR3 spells CASTRRGITEAFF. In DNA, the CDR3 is TGTGCCAGTACCCGGCGGGGAATCACTGAAGCTTTCTTT.

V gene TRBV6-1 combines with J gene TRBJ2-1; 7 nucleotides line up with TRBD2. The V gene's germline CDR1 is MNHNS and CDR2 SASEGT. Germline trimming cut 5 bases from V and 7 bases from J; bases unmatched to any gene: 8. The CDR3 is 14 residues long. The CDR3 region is CASSTSDRGNEQFF. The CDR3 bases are TGTGCCAGCAGTACTAGCGACCGCGGAAATGAGCAGTTCTTC.

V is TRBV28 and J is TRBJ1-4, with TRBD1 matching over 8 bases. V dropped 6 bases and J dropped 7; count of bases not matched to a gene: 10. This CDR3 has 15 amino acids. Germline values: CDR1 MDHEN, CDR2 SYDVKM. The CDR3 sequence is CASRGLGTGSEKLFF. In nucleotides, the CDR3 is TGTGCCAGCAGGGGCCTCGGGACAGGCTCTGAAAAACTGTTTTTT.

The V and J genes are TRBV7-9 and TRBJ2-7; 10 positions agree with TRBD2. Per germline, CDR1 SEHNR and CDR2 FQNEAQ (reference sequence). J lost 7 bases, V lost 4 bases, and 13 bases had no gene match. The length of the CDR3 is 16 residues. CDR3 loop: CASSSASGRGGSEQYF. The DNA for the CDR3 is TGTGCCAGCAGCTCGGCTAGCGGGAGAGGTGGGAGTGAGCAGTACTTC.

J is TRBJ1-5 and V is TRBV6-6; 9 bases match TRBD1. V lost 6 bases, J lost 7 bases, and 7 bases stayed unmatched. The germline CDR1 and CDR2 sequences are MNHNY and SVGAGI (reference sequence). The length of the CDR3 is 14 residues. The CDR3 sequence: CASSSETGGQPQHF. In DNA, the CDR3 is TGTGCCAGCAGCTCTGAAACAGGGGGCCAGCCCCAGCATTTT.

Written as DNA, the CDR3 is TGCGCCAGCAGCCAGATTTCACTAGCCCTACTTCAACGGGACACCGGGGAGCTGTTTTTT. Protein sequence: CASSQISLALLQRDTGELFF. J is TRBJ2-2 and V is TRBV4-1, with D maybe TRBD2 (6 bases). This CDR3 has 20 amino acids. Germline V gene sequence: CDR1 MGHRA, CDR2 YSYEKL. V lost 3 bases and J 3 bases, leaving 26 bases between the germline ends.

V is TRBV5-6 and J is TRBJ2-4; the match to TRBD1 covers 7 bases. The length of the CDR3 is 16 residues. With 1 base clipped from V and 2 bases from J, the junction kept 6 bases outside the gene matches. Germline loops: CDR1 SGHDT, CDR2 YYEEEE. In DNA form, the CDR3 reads TGTGCCAGCAGCTTGCGGGGACAGAGGACCAAAAACATTCAGTACTTC. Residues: CASSLRGQRTKNIQYF.

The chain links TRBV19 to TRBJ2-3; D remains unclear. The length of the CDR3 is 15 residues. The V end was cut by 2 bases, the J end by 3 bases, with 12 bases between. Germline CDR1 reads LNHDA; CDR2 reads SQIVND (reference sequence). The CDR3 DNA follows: TGTGCCAGTAGTATATCCCGGAAGGAGACAGATACGCAGTATTTT. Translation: CASSISRKETDTQYF.

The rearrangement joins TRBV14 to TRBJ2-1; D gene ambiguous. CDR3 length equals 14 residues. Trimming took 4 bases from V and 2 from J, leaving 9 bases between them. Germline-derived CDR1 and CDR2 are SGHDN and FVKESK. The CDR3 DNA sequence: TGTGCCAGCAGCCCCCAGGTGACCTACAATGAGCAGTTCTTC. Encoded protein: CASSPQVTYNEQFF.

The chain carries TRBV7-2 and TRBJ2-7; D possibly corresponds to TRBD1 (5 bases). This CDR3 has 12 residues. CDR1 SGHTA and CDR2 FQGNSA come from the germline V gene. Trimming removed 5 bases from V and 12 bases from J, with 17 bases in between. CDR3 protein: CASSPRTDMVYF. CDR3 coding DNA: TGTGCCAGCAGCCCCCGGACGGACATGGTGTACTTC.